This is a list of T cell receptor beta chains from one sample in a study of cytomegalovirus exposure and HLA in healthy donors. Sequencing used immunoSEQ multiplex PCR; TCRdb keeps in-frame clones, though not all of them. This sample has some 120,000 clones; around a tenth occur once, and the top ten carry 3%. The sample consisted of PBMCs. Every receptor here comes from a man in his thirties or forties in good health and CMV-seronegative. Both conserved end residues are part of each CDR3. D genes are given only for firm matches. Some rows mark clone size as missing; the rest say once, few, many or name a class of expanded clone.

TRBV21-1	.	.	TRBJ1-5	TGTGCCAGCAGCAAGACAGGGGCGCTACAGCCCCAGCATTTT	CASSKTGALQPQHF
TRBV2	.	.	TRBJ2-1	TGTGCCAGCAGTGATGATGAAACAGCTTATCCCATCGAGCAGTTCTTC	CASSDDETAYPIEQFF
TRBV7-9	.	few	TRBJ2-5	TGTGCCAGCAGCATCTCCACGGGTTGGGAGACCCAGTACTTC	CASSISTGWETQYF
TRBV5-1	TRBD2	.	TRBJ2-5	TGCGCCAGCACAAAGGGACTAGCTGCACAAGAGACCCTGTACTTC	CASTKGLAAQETLYF
TRBV29-1	TRBD1	few	TRBJ1-1	TGCAGCGTTGAAGACAAAGGGGGCCGGATGGCTTTCTTT	CSVEDKGGRMAFF
TRBV5-1	TRBD2	few	TRBJ2-7	TGCGCCAGCAGGCTGACTAGCGGGAGGGGCGAGCAGTACTTC	CASRLTSGRGEQYF
TRBV18	.	.	TRBJ2-3	TGTGCCAGCTTACCCTTTGGCGGATCTAGCACAGATACGCAGTATTTT	CASLPFGGSSTDTQYF
TRBV28	TRBD2	.	TRBJ2-1	TGTGCCAGCAGTTTATCTAGCGGGAGTTTCGATGAGCAGTTCTTC	CASSLSSGSFDEQFF
TRBV28	.	.	TRBJ1-3	TGTGCCAGCAGTTCTCCCCTAACGGCGGCCGCCGGCACCATATATTTT	CASSSPLTAAAGTIYF
TRBV28	TRBD1	few	TRBJ1-2	TGTGCCAGCAGCCCGGGACAGGGCGTACGGGGCTACACCTTC	CASSPGQGVRGYTF
TRBV2	.	.	TRBJ1-2	TGTGCCAGCAGTCAGGACAGTAACTATGGCTACACCTTC	CASSQDSNYGYTF
TRBV19	.	few	TRBJ2-2	TGTGCCAGTAGTATAACTGAGGGCGGGGAGCTGTTTTTT	CASSITEGGELFF
TRBV7-9	TRBD2	.	TRBJ2-3	TGTGCAAGCAGCTCCTCAAGACTAGCGGGGGGCCCATATACGCAGTATTTT	CASSSSRLAGGPYTQYF
TRBV15	.	.	TRBJ2-2	TGTGCCACCAGCAGAGCTACCGGGGAGCTGTTTTTT	CATSRATGELFF
TRBV11-2	.	.	TRBJ1-1	TGTGCCAGCAACTTTGCGGTATATAGGTCGGAGAACACTGAAGCTTTCTTT	CASNFAVYRSENTEAFF
TRBV10-1	TRBD2	.	TRBJ2-3	TGCGCCAGCAGTGAGATTGAACGGGGGGGAACGCAGTATTTT	CASSEIERGGTQYF
TRBV10-3	TRBD2	.	TRBJ2-7	TGTGCCATCAGTGGAGCGGGAGGGGCCGAGCAGTACTTC	CAISGAGGAEQYF
TRBV6-1	.	.	TRBJ1-5	TGTGCCAGCAGTGAAGGGCGGAGTAATCAGCCCCAGCATTTT	CASSEGRSNQPQHF
TRBV30	TRBD1	few	TRBJ2-5	TGTGCCTGGAGGGGACAGGGAATGGAGACCCAGTACTTC	CAWRGQGMETQYF
TRBV28	.	few	TRBJ2-7	TGTGCCAGCAGCTTAACAGGGAGACCCTCCTACGAGCAGTACTTC	CASSLTGRPSYEQYF
TRBV30	.	.	TRBJ2-2	TGTGCCTGGAGTCCAGGATCCGGGGAGCTGTTTTTT	CAWSPGSGELFF
TRBV27	TRBD1	.	TRBJ1-2	TGTGCCAGCAGTCTGTCACCGGGACAGGGGGCAAACTATGGCTACACCTTC	CASSLSPGQGANYGYTF
TRBV6-1	TRBD1	.	TRBJ2-3	TGTGCCAGCAGTGCCGTCCGACAGGGAATCACAGATACGCAGTATTTT	CASSAVRQGITDTQYF
TRBV6-5	TRBD1	few	TRBJ1-5	TGTGCCAGCAGGGCTCCCGGGACAGGGGACCAGCCCCAGCATTTT	CASRAPGTGDQPQHF
TRBV29-1	.	.	TRBJ2-1	TGCAGCGTTGCTGCCCTCGGGGACTCCTACAATGAGCAGTTCTTC	CSVAALGDSYNEQFF
TRBV27	.	.	TRBJ2-5	TGTGCCAGCAGTCCCCCGACAGAACCAAGGGAGACCCAGTACTTC	CASSPPTEPRETQYF
TRBV18	.	.	TRBJ2-7	TGTGCCAGCTCAAGGGCACAGGGCACCTACGAGCAGTACTTC	CASSRAQGTYEQYF
TRBV30	.	.	TRBJ1-2	TGTGCCTGGAGAAAGACGGAAGACTGGACTAACTATGGCTACACCTTC	CAWRKTEDWTNYGYTF
TRBV7-9	TRBD2	few	TRBJ2-3	TGTGCCAGCAGCTTAGCGGGGACTAGCGGAAGGCCAGATACGCAGTATTTT	CASSLAGTSGRPDTQYF
TRBV5-4	TRBD1	few	TRBJ1-3	TGTGCCAGCAGCCCGGACAGGGCCTCTGGAAACACCATATATTTT	CASSPDRASGNTIYF
TRBV7-9	.	few	TRBJ1-4	TGTGCCAGCAGCTTTACGACAAAACTAGATGAAAAACTGTTTTTT	CASSFTTKLDEKLFF
TRBV28	.	few	TRBJ2-6	TGTGCCAGCAGTCGCGACAACTCTGGGGCCAACGTCCTGACTTTC	CASSRDNSGANVLTF
TRBV5-5	TRBD2	few	TRBJ2-7	TGTGCCAGCAGCTTGGGGGCTAGCGGGACCTCCTACGAGCAGTACTTC	CASSLGASGTSYEQYF
TRBV6-5	.	.	TRBJ1-1	TGTGCCAGCAGTTACCGGGGGAACACTGAAGCTTTCTTT	CASSYRGNTEAFF
TRBV25-1	.	.	TRBJ1-1	TGTGCCAGCAGAAACCAACAGGGCATGAACACTGAAGCTTTCTTT	CASRNQQGMNTEAFF
TRBV7-9	TRBD2	.	TRBJ2-1	TGTGCCAGCAGCCCCCCCCGGCGCGGGAGGTTATACAATGAGCAGTTCTTC	CASSPPRRGRLYNEQFF
TRBV19	TRBD1	.	TRBJ2-1	TGTGCCAGTAGTATAGACCGGGACAGGGGTTTGTACAATGAGCAGTTCTTC	CASSIDRDRGLYNEQFF
TRBV20-1	.	few	TRBJ1-1	TGCACCGTGGTCGGGAACACTGAAGCTTTCTTT	CTVVGNTEAFF
TRBV29-1	.	few	TRBJ1-1	TGCAGCGCCTACAGGGATAAGAACACTGAAGCTTTCTTT	CSAYRDKNTEAFF
TRBV28	.	.	TRBJ2-1	TGTGCCAGCACGAGGGAGAATGAGCAGTTCTTC	CASTRENEQFF
TRBV27	.	.	TRBJ1-5	TGTGCCAGCAGTAGTGGAGGGGTGGATCAGCCCCAGCATTTT	CASSSGGVDQPQHF
TRBV5-6	TRBD1	.	TRBJ1-5	TGTGCCAGCAGCTCAAGGGACAGAACTTATCAGCCCCAGCATTTT	CASSSRDRTYQPQHF